Presented here are 8 T cell receptor beta chains from one specimen sequenced in a study of T cell changes during pregnancy in multiple sclerosis. Repertoires were generated with immunoSEQ multiplex PCR, while TCRdb's copy carries only in-frame clones and drops some. The sample lists around 60,000 clones; roughly nine tenths were seen once. The material was CD4+ T cells from peripheral blood mononuclear cells, obtained after pregnancy. The receptors here all came from a female donor in good health, enrolled as a control in a pregnancy study.

The chain uses TRBV7-2 and TRBJ1-1; D may be TRBD1 (6 bases). CDR3 length equals 13 residues. The V end was cut by 8 bases, the J end by 1 base, with 11 bases between. CDR1 is SGHTA, CDR2 FQGNSA, per germline. The CDR3 protein is CASGRTANTEAFF. Written as DNA, the CDR3 is TGTGCCAGCGGTCGGACAGCGAACACTGAAGCTTTCTTT.

This sequence joins TRBV19 and TRBJ2-7, with 8 bases lining up with TRBD2. Trimming took 3 bases from V and 5 from J; bases not matched to a gene: 6. The CDR3 totals 14 residues. Germline V lookup: CDR1 LNHDA, CDR2 SQIVND (reference sequence). The DNA of the CDR3 is TGTGCCAGTAGTATTCGGCGGGGGGTAGACGAGCAGTACTTC. Protein: CASSIRRGVDEQYF.

The chain carries TRBV9 and TRBJ2-5; a possible D gene is TRBD1 (5 bases). Gene TRBJ2-7 matches the end of the DNA better, so the J call may be wrong. This CDR3 comprises 14 residues. CDR1 and CDR2 from the germline V gene are SGDLS and YYNGEE. The CDR3 region is CASSKGVDAYEQYF. CDR3 DNA: TGTGCCAGCAGCAAAGGGGTGGATGCCTACGAGCAGTACTTC.

The chain combines TRBV5-5 with TRBJ2-7; 8 bases match TRBD1. V lost 4 bases and J lost 1; bases outside the gene matches: 10. The CDR3 is made up of 16 amino acids. The germline V gene has CDR1 SGHKS and CDR2 YYEKEE (reference sequence). The CDR3 reads CASSLDPGQASYEQYF. CDR3 nucleotide sequence: TGTGCCAGCAGCCTAGATCCGGGACAGGCTTCCTACGAGCAGTACTTC.

This chain connects TRBV7-9 to TRBJ2-6, with D unresolved. Trimming took off 3 bases at V and 0 bases at J, with 12 bases between the two ends. Per germline, CDR1 SEHNR and CDR2 FQNEAQ (reference sequence). This CDR3 region has 17 residues. The CDR3 bases are TGTGCCAGCAGCTTTTTATTCTTCCGCTCTGGGGCCAACGTCCTGACTTTC. Amino acid sequence: CASSFLFFRSGANVLTF. The full variable domain, rest sourced from reference TRBV7-9 and TRBJ2-6, is DTGVSQNPRHKITKRGQNVTFRCDPISEHNRLYWYRQTLGQGPEFLTYFQNEAQLEKSRLLSDRFSAERPKGSFSTLEIQRTEQGDSAMYLCASSFLFFRSGANVLTFGAGSRLTVL.

V and J are TRBV25-1 and TRBJ1-2; 9 nucleotides agree with TRBD1. The CDR3 sequence is 15 residues long. The germline CDR1 and CDR2 sequences are MGHDK and SYGVNS. The J segment lost 8 bases and the V segment lost 2 bases, leaving 9 bases of the junction unmatched. The chain's CDR3 is CASSERQGVLAGYTF. CDR3 bases: TGTGCCAGCAGTGAACGACAGGGGGTTTTGGCGGGCTACACCTTC.

The gene calls are TRBV11-3 and TRBJ1-1; D gene unclear. The CDR3 spans 15 residues. Germline CDR1 SGHNT, CDR2 YENEEA. V was shortened by 1 base and J by 2 bases, with 11 bases between the two germline ends. Here the CDR3 reads CASSLGINRNTEAFF. CDR3 sequence (DNA): TGTGCCAGCAGCTTAGGTATCAACAGAAACACTGAAGCTTTCTTT.

The chain is built from TRBV4-3 and TRBJ1-2, with D possibly matching TRBD1 (6 bases). Germline V CDR1 and CDR2: LGHNA, YSLEER. V gave up 3 bases and J gave up 5 bases, with 13 bases separating them. The length of the CDR3 is 14 residues. The CDR3 loop is CASSQEQGRYGYTF. CDR3 sequence (DNA): TGCGCCAGCAGCCAGGAACAGGGTCGGTATGGCTACACCTTC.